This T cell receptor beta chain appears in the sequencing data of a study of blood T cell repertoires in COVID-19. Study at large: COVID-19 samples collected from the United States, Italy and Spain covered acute and convalescent phases. The analysed material was cDNA or gDNA that came from T cells, B-cell-depleted T cells, or PBMCs.

One Seattle source followed patients from active infection through their disease course. This CDR3 is 14 amino acids long. Trimming stripped 0 bases from V and 1 base from J, with 6 bases between. Germline CDR1 SEHNR, CDR2 FQNEAQ (reference sequence). Original handling: Estimation of nucleated cell counts relied on the amplification of reference gene primers. Only in-frame clones appear in the TCRdb table, and some are missing; sequencing was by immunoSEQ multiplex PCR. Clonal size and the V and J genes are those of that table, whereas D and trimming came from the DNA. The sample includes 100,000 to 150,000 clones, 80% to 90% of them seen just once. A remark on this clone: The sample has other DNA sequences that encode this CDR3 too.

This receptor was identified in a man aged 55-75 years with COVID-19, enrolled during active disease. The rearrangement links TRBV7-9 to TRBJ1-1; TRBD1 might be the D (5 bases). The sequenced sample consisted of peripheral blood. The CDR3 DNA reads TGTGCCAGCAGCTTAGCAGGGGAGAACACTGAAGCTTTCTTT. Its protein is CASSLAGENTEAFF.